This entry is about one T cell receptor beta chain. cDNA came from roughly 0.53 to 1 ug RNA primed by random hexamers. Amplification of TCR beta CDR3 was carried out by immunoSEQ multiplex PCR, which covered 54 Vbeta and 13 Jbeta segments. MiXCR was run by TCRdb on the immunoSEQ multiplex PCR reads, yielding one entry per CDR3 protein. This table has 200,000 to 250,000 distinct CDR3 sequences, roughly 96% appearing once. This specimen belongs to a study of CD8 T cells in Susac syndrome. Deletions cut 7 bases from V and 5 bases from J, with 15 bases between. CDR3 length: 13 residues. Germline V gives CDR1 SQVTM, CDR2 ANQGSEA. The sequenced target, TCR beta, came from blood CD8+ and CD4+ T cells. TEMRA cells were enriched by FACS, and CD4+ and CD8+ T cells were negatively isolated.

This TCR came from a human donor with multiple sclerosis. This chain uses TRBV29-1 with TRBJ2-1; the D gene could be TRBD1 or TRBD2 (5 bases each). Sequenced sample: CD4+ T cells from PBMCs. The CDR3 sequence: CSASGLADNEQFF. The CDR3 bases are TGCAGCGCCTCGGGGCTAGCTGACAATGAGCAGTTCTTC.